This T cell receptor beta chain originates from a study of T cell changes during pregnancy in multiple sclerosis. The table came from immunoSEQ multiplex PCR; TCRdb's copy has only in-frame clones and leaves some out. The sample lists about 64,000 clones; just under 95% were seen once. Germline values: CDR1 SGHNT, CDR2 YENEEA. The CDR3 is 13 residues long. Trimming removed 5 bases from V and 6 bases from J, with 11 bases in between. This clone showed up just once. This sequence was found in a female donor with multiple sclerosis, enrolled in a pregnancy study. Sequenced material: peripheral blood, taken in the second trimester of pregnancy. This chain uses TRBV11-3 with TRBJ2-1, with a tentative D call TRBD2 (5 bases). In DNA, the CDR3 is TGTGCCAGCAGCGTTGGGGAGTCCAATGAGCAGTTCTTC. Translation: CASSVGESNEQFF.